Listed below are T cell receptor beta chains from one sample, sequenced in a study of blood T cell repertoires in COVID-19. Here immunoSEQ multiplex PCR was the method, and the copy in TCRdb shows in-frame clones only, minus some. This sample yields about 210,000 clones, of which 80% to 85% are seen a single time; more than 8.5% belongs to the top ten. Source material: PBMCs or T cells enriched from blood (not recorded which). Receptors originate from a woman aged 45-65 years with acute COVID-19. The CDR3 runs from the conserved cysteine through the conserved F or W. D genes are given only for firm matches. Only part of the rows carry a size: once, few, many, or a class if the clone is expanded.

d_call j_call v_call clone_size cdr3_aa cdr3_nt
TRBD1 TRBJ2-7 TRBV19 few CASSMFGQGRDEQYF TGTGCCAGTAGTATGTTTGGACAGGGTAGGGACGAGCAGTACTTC
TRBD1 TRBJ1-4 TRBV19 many CASSSRAGGEKLFF TGTGCCAGTAGTTCCCGTGCAGGGGGCGAAAAACTGTTTTTT
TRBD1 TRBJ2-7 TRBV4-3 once CASSQDLGDRFYEQYF TGCGCCAGCAGCCAAGATCTCGGGGACAGGTTTTACGAGCAGTACTTC
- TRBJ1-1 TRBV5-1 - CASSNPQTGLMNTEAFF TGCGCCAGCAGCAATCCTCAGACAGGCCTCATGAACACTGAAGCTTTCTTT
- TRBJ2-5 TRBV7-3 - CASSLTHQETQYF TGTGCCAGCAGCTTAACACATCAAGAGACCCAGTACTTC
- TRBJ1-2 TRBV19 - CASTTDTINYGYTF TGTGCCAGTACCACGGACACCATTAACTATGGCTACACCTTC
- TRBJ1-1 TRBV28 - CASRRVTEAFF TGTGCCAGCAGGAGGGTGACTGAAGCTTTCTTT
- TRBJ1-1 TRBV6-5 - CASSYSRDTNTEAFF TGTGCCAGCAGTTACTCGAGGGATACGAACACTGAAGCTTTCTTT
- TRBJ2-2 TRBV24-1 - CATSDFAPSIRTGELFF TGTGCCACCAGTGATTTTGCACCGAGCATTCGCACCGGGGAGCTGTTTTTT
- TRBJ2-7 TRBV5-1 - CASSPSRVTYEQYF TGCGCCAGCAGCCCAAGTCGGGTAACCTACGAGCAGTACTTC
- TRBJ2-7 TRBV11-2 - CASSLNSAGAYEQYF TGTGCCAGCAGCTTAAATAGCGCAGGGGCCTACGAGCAGTACTTC
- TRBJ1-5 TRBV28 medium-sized CASSPSYSNQPQHF TGTGCCAGCAGCCCGAGCTACAGCAATCAGCCCCAGCATTTT
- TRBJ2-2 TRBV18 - CASSPASGNTGELFF TGTGCCAGCTCACCAGCCAGCGGGAACACCGGGGAGCTGTTTTTT
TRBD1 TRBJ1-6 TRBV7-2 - CASSPQGTGNNSPLHF TGTGCCAGCAGCCCCCAGGGGACAGGGAACAATTCACCCCTCCACTTT
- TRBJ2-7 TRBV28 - CASSLFLFRGGYF TGTGCCAGCAGTTTATTTCTCTTTAGGGGCGGGTACTTC
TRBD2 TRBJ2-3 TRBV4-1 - CASSQALSGGRTDTQYF TGCGCCAGCAGCCAGGCCCTCTCGGGGGGGCGCACAGATACGCAGTATTTT
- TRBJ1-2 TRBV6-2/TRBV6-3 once CASSLSNPGLNYGYTF TGTGCCAGCAGCTTATCAAACCCGGGACTTAACTATGGCTACACCTTC
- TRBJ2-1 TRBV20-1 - CSARDQAEQFF TGCAGTGCTAGAGATCAAGCGGAGCAGTTCTTC
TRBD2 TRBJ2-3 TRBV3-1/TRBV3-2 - CASRTTSGGSADTQYF TGTGCCAGCAGGACCACTAGCGGGGGGTCTGCAGATACGCAGTATTTT
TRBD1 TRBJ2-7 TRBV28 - CASSSGTVYEQYF TGTGCCAGCAGTTCCGGGACAGTCTACGAGCAGTACTTC
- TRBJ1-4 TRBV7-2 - CASSQQVSEKLFF TGTGCCAGCAGCCAACAGGTATCCGAAAAACTGTTTTTT
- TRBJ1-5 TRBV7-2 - CASSSGLSNQPQHF TGTGCCAGCAGCTCCGGACTCAGCAATCAGCCCCAGCATTTT
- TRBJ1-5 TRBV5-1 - CASSLDSNQPQHF TGCGCCAGCTCACTCGATAGCAATCAGCCCCAGCATTTT
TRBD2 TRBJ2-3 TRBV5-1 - CASSTRTSGVGDTQYF TGCGCCAGCAGCACCCGGACTAGCGGGGTAGGAGATACGCAGTATTTT
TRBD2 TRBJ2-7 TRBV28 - CAIREGGTSYEQYF TGTGCCATACGGGAGGGCGGTACCTCCTACGAGCAGTACTTC
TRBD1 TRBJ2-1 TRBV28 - CASYTGALYNEQFF TGTGCCAGCTATACAGGGGCCCTCTACAATGAGCAGTTCTTC
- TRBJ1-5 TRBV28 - CASSLQGHQPQHF TGTGCCAGCAGTTTGCAGGGGCATCAGCCCCAGCATTTT
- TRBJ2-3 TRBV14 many CASSQVRGAQYF TGTGCCAGCAGCCAAGTCCGGGGTGCGCAGTATTTT
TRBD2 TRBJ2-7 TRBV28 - CASSLVLSGKQYEQYF TGTGCCAGCAGTTTGGTCCTTAGCGGGAAACAATACGAGCAGTACTTC
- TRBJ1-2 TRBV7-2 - CASSPLREFHGYTF TGTGCCAGCAGCCCACTCCGGGAGTTCCATGGCTACACCTTC
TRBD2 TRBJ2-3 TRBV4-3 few CASSHTTVLAGGPDTQYF TGCGCCAGCAGCCACACGACTGTGTTAGCGGGGGGGCCAGATACGCAGTATTTT
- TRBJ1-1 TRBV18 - CASSPMPRGNTEAFF TGTGCCAGCTCACCCATGCCAAGGGGAAACACTGAAGCTTTCTTT
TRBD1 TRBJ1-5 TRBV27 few CASSLGTGGDQPQHF TGTGCCAGCAGTTTAGGGACAGGGGGCGATCAGCCCCAGCATTTT
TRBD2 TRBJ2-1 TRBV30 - CAWGLAGYNEQFF TGTGCCTGGGGATTAGCGGGTTACAATGAGCAGTTCTTC
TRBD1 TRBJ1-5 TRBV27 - CASGTGGWQPQHF TGTGCCAGCGGGACAGGGGGGTGGCAGCCCCAGCATTTT
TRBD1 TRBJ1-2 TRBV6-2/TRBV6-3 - CASSYSHRTGNYGYTF TGTGCCAGCAGTTACTCGCATAGGACAGGCAACTATGGCTACACCTTC
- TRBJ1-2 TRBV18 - CASSLGRPKTNYGYTF TGTGCCAGCTCCCTAGGTCGACCGAAAACTAACTATGGCTACACCTTC
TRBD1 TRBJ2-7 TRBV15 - CATSTDRGPHEQYF TGTGCCACCAGCACGGACAGGGGGCCCCACGAGCAGTACTTC
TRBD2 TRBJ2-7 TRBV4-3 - CASSQAPVSGRYEQYF TGCGCCAGCAGCCAAGCTCCCGTTAGCGGGAGATACGAGCAGTACTTC
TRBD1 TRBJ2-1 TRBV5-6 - CASSLWAVATGRTFF TGTGCCAGCAGCTTGTGGGCGGTCGCGACAGGGCGCACGTTCTTC
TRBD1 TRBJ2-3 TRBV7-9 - CASSRDSLSTDTQYF TGTGCCAGCAGCCGGGACAGCCTAAGCACAGATACGCAGTATTTT
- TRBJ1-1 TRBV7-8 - CASSPQTEAFF TGTGCCAGCAGCCCACAGACTGAAGCTTTCTTT
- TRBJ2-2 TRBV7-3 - CASSLQGPNTGELFF TGTGCCAGCAGCCTACAGGGACCGAACACCGGGGAGCTGTTTTTT
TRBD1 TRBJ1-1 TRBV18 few CASSPQRGRLNTEAFF TGTGCCAGCTCACCACAAAGGGGGCGCTTGAACACTGAAGCTTTCTTT